This TCR beta chain comes out of a study of control samples from healthy donors and cancer patients. This clone has only a few counts. Profiling relied on immunoSEQ multiplex PCR, and the TCRdb table lists in-frame clones only, not all of them. The profile shows fewer than 80,000 clones, 90% of them singletons. CDR3 length: 18 residues. Germline-derived CDR1 and CDR2 are SGHTA and FQGNSA. The trim removed 7 bases at V and 3 bases at J, leaving 13 bases unmatched. The sample comprised PBMCs. This chain connects TRBV7-2 to TRBJ2-7; TRBD2 matches at 15 bases. This receptor was identified in a man between 60 and 70 years old with colorectal cancer. This chain's CDR3 is CASTHGTSGGRLGYEQYF. Written as DNA, the CDR3 is TGTGCCAGCACACACGGGACTAGCGGGGGGCGCCTGGGCTACGAGCAGTACTTC.